What follows are 24 T cell receptor beta chains derived from one specimen sequenced in a study of shared clonotypes between healthy human individuals (dated by TCRdb to about 2020). The protocol used for the library was the immunoSEQ multiplex PCR assay. As stored in TCRdb, this immuneACCESS dataset retains in-frame rearrangements with V and J assigned. A fraction of the clones does not appear; measured against another copy, unresolved V genes explain less than half of the discrepancy, and the remainder lacks a known reason. Present in this sample are millions of clones, more than 85% of which were seen just once. The ten top clones hold 0.39% of the sample. The sequencing sample was made of naive CD4+ T cells from PBMCs. The sample's cell subset or site label is to be understood as: CD45RA+ positively selected. Receptors were obtained from a man younger than 30 in good health. Some clones in this sample may be carry-over from other donors' samples.

The chain couples TRBV4-2 to TRBJ2-3, with 9 bases matching TRBD2. V trimming: 1 base; J trimming: 6 bases; junction bases outside the gene matches: 11. The CDR3 has 17 residues. Germline V gene lookup returns CDR1 LGHNA and CDR2 YNFKEQ. The CDR3, as DNA: TGTGCCAGCAGCCAAGCGACTAGCGGAGCCGAGCAGGATACGCAGTATTTT. It codes for CASSQATSGAEQDTQYF.

This clone was picked up one time. The chain recombines TRBV5-1 with TRBJ2-7; 12 bases agree with TRBD2. The CDR3 spans 15 residues. Trimming removed 4 bases from V and 4 bases from J; junction bases left unmatched: 6. CDR1 and CDR2 from the germline V gene are SGHRS and YFSETQ. The CDR3 DNA is TGCGCCAGCAGCCCCCTGGGACTAGCGGGTTACGAGCAGTACTTC. Translated: CASSPLGLAGYEQYF. The full variable domain, rest sourced from reference TRBV5-1 and TRBJ2-7, is KAGVTQTPRYLIKTRGQQVTLSCSPISGHRSVSWYQQTPGQGLQFLFEYFSETQRNKGNFPGRFSGRQFSNSRSEMNVSTLELGDSALYLCASSPLGLAGYEQYFGPGTRLTVT.

A note on this clone: The identical CDR3 is also encoded by other nucleotide sequences in the sample. This CDR3 is CASSPPSGTKNIQYF. The CDR3 DNA sequence: TGTGCCAGCTCACCACCGTCTGGAACCAAAAACATTCAGTACTTC. The V gene is TRBV18, the J gene TRBJ2-4; D unclear. The CDR3 length is 15 residues. Per the germline V gene, CDR1 is KGHSH and CDR2 is LQKENI. The V end lost 0 bases, the J end lost 2 bases, and 8 bases lay between the germline ends.

V usage is TRBV7-3 and J usage is TRBJ2-3; D gene unclear. Germline loops: CDR1 SGHTA, CDR2 FQGTGA. The CDR3 covers 15 residues. Trimming removed 1 base from V and 1 base from J, with 9 bases in between. Here the CDR3 DNA reads TGTGCCAGCAGCTTAATTGGGTACGGCACAGATACGCAGTATTTT. Its translation: CASSLIGYGTDTQYF.

This chain links TRBV6-5 with TRBJ2-1; 7 nucleotides align to TRBD2. Losses at the gene ends were 1 base for V and 3 bases for J; bases not matched to a gene: 6. The CDR3 length is 16 residues. From germline, CDR1 is MNHEY and CDR2 SVGAGI. CDR3 amino acids: CASSYFTGGSYNEQFF. The CDR3 bases are TGTGCCAGCAGTTACTTTACGGGAGGCAGCTACAATGAGCAGTTCTTC.

The rearrangement joins TRBV11-2 to TRBJ1-3; D is uncertain. Germline V CDR1 and CDR2: SGHAT, FQNNGV. This CDR3 is built from 13 residues. Trimming cost V 5 bases and J 2 bases, with 7 bases left between them. The CDR3: CASSPSPGNTIYF. CDR3 bases: TGTGCCAGCAGCCCCTCGCCTGGAAACACCATATATTTT. Full variable domain (missing parts from reference TRBV11-2 and TRBJ1-3): EAGVAQSPRYKIIEKRQSVAFWCNPISGHATLYWYQQILGQGPKLLIQFQNNGVVDDSQLPKDRFSAERLKGVDSTLKIQPAKLEDSAVYLCASSPSPGNTIYFGEGSWLTVV.

The gene calls are TRBV21-1 and TRBJ2-7; TRBD1 is the table's D call and was not checked against the DNA. TRBV21-1 is tagged as a pseudogene. The CDR3 totals 16 residues. Here the CDR3 DNA reads TGTGCCAGCAGCAAAGTAGTCCGGACAGGGTCCTACGAGCAGTACTTC. Protein: CASSKVVRTGSYEQYF.

The V gene is TRBV7-2, the J gene TRBJ2-7; 7 nucleotides agree with TRBD2. V dropped 0 bases and J dropped 3; count of bases not matched to a gene: 8. The CDR3 runs to 16 residues. The germline V gene encodes CDR1 SGHTA and CDR2 FQGNSA. This CDR3 reads CASSLAHVAGYYEQYF. The DNA of the CDR3 is TGTGCCAGCAGCTTAGCGCACGTAGCGGGCTACTACGAGCAGTACTTC. The full variable domain, completed using reference TRBV7-2 and TRBJ2-7, is GAGVSQSPSNKVTEKGKDVELRCDPISGHTALYWYRQSLGQGLEFLIYFQGNSAPDKSGLPSDRFSAERTGGSVSTLTIQRTQQEDSAVYLCASSLAHVAGYYEQYFGPGTRLTVT.

Regarding this clone: Other DNA sequences in this specimen translate into the identical CDR3. This chain joins TRBV18 and TRBJ2-7; possibly TRBD2 for D (5 bases). The CDR3 is 14 amino acids. The V gene lost 3 bases and the J gene lost 4 bases, with 13 bases spanning the gap. Germline V gene lookup returns CDR1 KGHSH and CDR2 LQKENI. The CDR3 spells CASSPGSGSYEQYF. The CDR3 coding sequence is TGTGCCAGCTCACCCGGCTCGGGGTCGTACGAGCAGTACTTC.

This clone was recorded only once. J is TRBJ2-7 and V is TRBV28; TRBD2 agrees at 8 bases. CDR3 size: 16 residues. From germline, CDR1 is MDHEN and CDR2 SYDVKM. Trimming removed 5 bases from V and 3 bases from J; junction bases left unmatched: 12. CDR3 in DNA: TGTGCCAGCAGTCCAGGAGGGTCGGGAGGGTTCTACGAGCAGTACTTC. Protein product: CASSPGGSGGFYEQYF.

The chain carries TRBV6-5 and TRBJ2-7; TRBD1 matches at 9 bases. Losses at the gene ends were 6 bases for V and 3 bases for J; bases not matched to a gene: 3. Germline-derived CDR1 and CDR2 are MNHEY and SVGAGI. The CDR3 covers 13 residues. The DNA for the CDR3 is TGTGCCAGCAGGAAGGACAGGGGCTACGAGCAGTACTTC. As protein: CASRKDRGYEQYF.

V and J are TRBV28 and TRBJ2-3; weak D call: TRBD2 (5 bases). V gave up 4 bases and J gave up 4 bases, with 21 bases separating them. This CDR3 contains 17 residues. In germline, CDR1 is MDHEN, CDR2 SYDVKM. The CDR3 DNA sequence: TGTGCCAGCAGTTCCTCCAGTGAGCGGAGAGGGCCAGATACGCAGTATTTT. It encodes CASSSSSERRGPDTQYF.

The genes are TRBV27 and TRBJ2-1, with no clear D. V dropped 1 base and J dropped 5 bases, with 9 bases sitting between them. CDR3 length: 14 amino acids. Germline V gene sequence: CDR1 MNHEY, CDR2 SMNVEV (reference sequence). CDR3 amino acids: CASSLFTADNEQFF. CDR3 DNA: TGTGCCAGCAGTTTATTTACGGCAGACAATGAGCAGTTCTTC.

In this sample, this clone turned up once. CDR3 residues: CAIKTASYEQYF. The CDR3 coding sequence is TGTGCCATCAAAACAGCCTCCTACGAGCAGTACTTC. The rearrangement links TRBV10-3 to TRBJ2-7; no clear D. The CDR3 is made up of 12 amino acids. Germline CDR1 and CDR2: ENHRY and SYGVKD. V lost 7 bases and J 0 bases, leaving 7 bases between the germline ends.

The chain carries TRBV2 and TRBJ2-3; possibly TRBD1 or TRBD2 for D (5 bases each). The germline V gene encodes CDR1 SNHLY and CDR2 FYNNEI. The length of the CDR3 is 13 residues. Trimming took off 4 bases at V and 1 base at J, with 6 bases between the two ends. The CDR3: CASSGDGTDTQYF. The CDR3, as DNA: TGTGCCAGCAGTGGGGACGGCACAGATACGCAGTATTTT. Looking up the rest from reference TRBV2 and TRBJ2-3 gives the full variable domain: EPEVTQTPSHQVTQMGQEVILRCVPISNHLYFYWYRQILGQKVEFLVSFYNNEISEKSEIFDDQFSVERPDGSNFTLKIRSTKLEDSAMYFCASSGDGTDTQYFGPGTRLTVL.

The V and J genes are TRBV9 and TRBJ2-1; perhaps TRBD1 as D (5 bases). V lost 4 bases and J lost 3, with 14 bases in between. CDR1 and CDR2 from the germline V gene are SGDLS and YYNGEE. There are 15 residues in the CDR3. Here the CDR3 reads CASSPQWQGYNEQFF. DNA for the CDR3: TGTGCCAGCAGCCCTCAGTGGCAGGGCTACAATGAGCAGTTCTTC.

The V gene is TRBV10-3, the J gene TRBJ2-1; 8 bases match TRBD2. With 10 bases clipped from V and 0 bases from J, the junction kept 8 bases outside the gene matches. The CDR3 has 15 amino acids. Per germline, CDR1 ENHRY and CDR2 SYGVKD. DNA of the CDR3: TGTGCCACTAATGGAGCGGGAGCCTCCTACAATGAGCAGTTCTTC. It yields the protein CATNGAGASYNEQFF.

This clone was seen just once. The gene calls are TRBV10-1 and TRBJ2-3; 12 bases are shared with TRBD2. Germline lookup yields CDR1 WNHNN and CDR2 SYGVQD (reference sequence). V was clipped by 2 bases and J by 3 bases; unmatched bases: 6. This CDR3 has 17 residues. The CDR3 nucleotides are TGCGCCAGCAGTGAGCGCCTAGCGGGAGGGTATACAGATACGCAGTATTTT. It codes for CASSERLAGGYTDTQYF.

The rearrangement joins TRBV9 to TRBJ1-4, with TRBD1 matching 9 bases. The CDR3 is 17 residues long. The V segment lost 0 bases and the J segment 4 bases; nucleotides outside the gene matches: 7. In germline, CDR1 is SGDLS, CDR2 YYNGEE. CDR3 bases: TGTGCCAGCAGCGTAGAAAGGGGGACAGGGAATAATGAAAAACTGTTTTTT. Protein product: CASSVERGTGNNEKLFF.

The V and J genes are TRBV7-9 and TRBJ2-4, with 7 bases matching TRBD1. V dropped 2 bases and J dropped 2; count of bases not matched to a gene: 15. Germline V CDR1 and CDR2: SEHNR, FQNEAQ (reference sequence). This CDR3 spans 19 amino acids. CDR3 protein: CASSLILGDRAAPKNIQYF. The CDR3 DNA follows: TGTGCCAGCAGCTTAATTTTGGGAGACAGGGCAGCACCCAAAAACATTCAGTACTTC.

The genes are TRBV30 and TRBJ2-7; 8 positions agree with TRBD1. CDR1 and CDR2 (germline): GTSNPN, SVGIG (reference sequence). V lost 8 bases to trimming and J lost 7 bases; unmatched junction nucleotides: 10. The CDR3 loop spans 12 amino acids. The CDR3 DNA reads TGTGCCGGATTCCGGGACAGGCTAGAGCAGTACTTC. Translating it yields CAGFRDRLEQYF.

This sequence joins TRBV5-1 and TRBJ1-1; TRBD1 is a possible D gene (6 bases). V shed 4 bases and J shed 1 base, with 20 bases lying between them. This CDR3 is built from 17 residues. Germline CDR1 and CDR2: SGHRS and YFSETQ. In DNA, the CDR3 is TGCGCCAGCAGCCACGGTAATACAGGGTCGGCGAACACTGAAGCTTTCTTT. It yields the protein CASSHGNTGSANTEAFF.

Turning to this clone: The junction shows a germline mismatch at one end, possibly a read error. The V and J genes are TRBV6-1 and TRBJ2-7, with D maybe TRBD2 (6 bases). The germline V gene has CDR1 MNHNS and CDR2 SASEGT. This CDR3 contains 13 residues. The CDR3 protein is CASTVGSGLITFF. In DNA form, the CDR3 reads TGTGCCAGCACGGTCGGTAGCGGCCTCATCACCTTCTTC.

V and J are TRBV7-9 and TRBJ2-5; D might be TRBD1 or TRBD2, each matching 5 bases. The CDR3 is 15 residues long. Germline V CDR1 and CDR2: SEHNR, FQNEAQ (reference sequence). Trimming cost V 3 bases and J 1 base, with 12 bases left between them. CDR3 sequence: CASSFTSGPQETQYF. The CDR3 region has the DNA TGTGCCAGCAGCTTTACTTCGGGGCCCCAAGAGACCCAGTACTTC.